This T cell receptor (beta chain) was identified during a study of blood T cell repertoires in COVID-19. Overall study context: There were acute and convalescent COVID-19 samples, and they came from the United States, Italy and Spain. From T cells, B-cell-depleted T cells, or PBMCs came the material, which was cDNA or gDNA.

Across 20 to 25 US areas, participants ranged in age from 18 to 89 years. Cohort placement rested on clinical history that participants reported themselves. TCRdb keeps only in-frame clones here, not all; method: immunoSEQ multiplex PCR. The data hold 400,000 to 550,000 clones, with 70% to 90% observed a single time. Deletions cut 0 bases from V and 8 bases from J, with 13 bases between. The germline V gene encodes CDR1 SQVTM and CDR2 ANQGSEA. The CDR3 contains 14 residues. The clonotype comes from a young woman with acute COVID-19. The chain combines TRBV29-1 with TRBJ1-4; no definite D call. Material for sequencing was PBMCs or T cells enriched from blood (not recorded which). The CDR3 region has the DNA TGCAGCGTTGAAGATCCCGGGTTACGGGAAAAACTGTTTTTT. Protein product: CSVEDPGLREKLFF.